The 14 T cell receptor beta chains below come from one sample, sequenced in a study of blood T cells in healthy people across ages. Sample-barcoded 5' priming and a J-beta primer mix drove a second PCR of roughly 6 to 12 cycles. TCRdb itself ran the 5' RACE reads through MiXCR, one entry per CDR3 protein. The sample contains fewer than 750,000 distinct CDR3 sequences, about 50% of which appear only once. Material: blood. These receptors all stem from a woman older than 75 in good health.

J is TRBJ2-7 and V is TRBV27, with D uncertain. The CDR3 has 16 residues. V lost 3 bases, J lost 0 bases, and 15 bases lay in between. The germline CDR1 and CDR2 sequences are MNHEY and SMNVEV (reference sequence). CDR3: CASSLAGSLGSYEQYF. In DNA form, the CDR3 reads TGTGCCAGCAGTTTGGCAGGTTCCCTCGGCTCCTACGAGCAGTACTTC.

V gene TRBV24-1 combines with J gene TRBJ2-5, with D possibly being TRBD1 (6 bases). Judging by the DNA end, TRBJ2-7 fits better; the J call may be wrong. Germline V lookup: CDR1 KGHDR, CDR2 SFDVKD. This CDR3 spans 13 amino acids. CDR3: CATASLGGREQYF. The CDR3 nucleotides read TGTGCCACCGCGTCCTTAGGGGGACGCGAGCAGTACTTC.

Details on this clonotype: The CDR3 does not end in the conserved phenylalanine or tryptophan, so this is likely a read error. The rearrangement uses TRBV29-1 and TRBJ2-1; D is uncertain. This CDR3 has 14 amino acids. V gave up 0 bases and J gave up 8 bases, with 14 bases separating them. The germline CDR1 and CDR2 sequences are SQVTM and ANQGSEA. For the CDR3, the DNA is TGCAGCGTTGAAGATGGTAGTGGCGTCTATGAGCAGTTCCTC. Amino acid sequence: CSVEDGSGVYEQFL.

The chain joins TRBV25-1 to TRBJ2-7, with a weak D call TRBD2 (6 bases). The CDR3 length is 16 residues. From germline, CDR1 is MGHDK and CDR2 SYGVNS. With 0 bases removed from V and 5 bases from J, the gap between germline ends came to 17 bases. The CDR3 sequence: CASSEYGAGRIHEQYF. CDR3 coding DNA: TGTGCCAGCAGTGAATATGGGGCAGGGAGGATTCACGAGCAGTACTTC.

In regard to this clonotype: This may be a read error, as it is one base from a much larger clone. CDR3 in DNA: TGTGCCAGCAGCAAGAGAGGATGTGAGCAGTTCTTC. Its translation is CASSKRGCEQFF. The chain links TRBV7-2 to TRBJ2-1; D is unclear. V was shortened by 5 bases and J by 9 bases, with 11 bases between the two germline ends. The CDR3 runs to 12 residues. Germline CDR1 and CDR2: SGHTA and FQGNSA.

This rearrangement joins TRBV7-9 to TRBJ2-3, with 9 bases lining up with TRBD2. V shed 5 bases and J 2 bases; nucleotides not matched to a gene: 5. Germline lookup yields CDR1 SEHNR and CDR2 FQNEAQ (reference sequence). The CDR3 sequence is 15 residues long. The CDR3 nucleotides read TGTGCCAGCAGCATGACTAGCGGTTACACAGATACGCAGTATTTT. Amino acids: CASSMTSGYTDTQYF.

The chain is built from TRBV27 and TRBJ1-4, with TRBD1 as a possible D gene (5 bases). The CDR3 consists of 16 residues. V lost 6 bases and J 0 bases, leaving 14 bases between the germline ends. The germline gives CDR1 MNHEY, CDR2 SMNVEV (reference sequence). This chain's CDR3 is CASSLLGTSTNEKLFF. In nucleotides, the CDR3 is TGTGCCAGCAGCCTCTTAGGGACCTCAACTAATGAAAAACTGTTTTTT.

This clonotype appeared a single time. The J gene is TRBJ2-5, the V gene TRBV10-3, with 7 positions matching TRBD1. V shed 4 bases and J 5 bases; nucleotides not matched to a gene: 13. The CDR3 loop spans 16 amino acids. The germline CDR1 and CDR2 sequences are ENHRY and SYGVKD. CDR3 coding DNA: TGTGCCATCAGTGTTGGAGAGGGGGCGCCCGGGGAGACCCAGTACTTC. Residues: CAISVGEGAPGETQYF.

The chain has TRBV4-1 and TRBJ2-5, with TRBD1 as a possible D gene (6 bases). Trimming stripped 0 bases from V and 11 bases from J, with 10 bases between. Germline V CDR1 and CDR2: MGHRA, YSYEKL. There are 12 residues in the CDR3. The CDR3 sequence: CASSQDEGEQYF. CDR3 coding DNA: TGCGCCAGCAGCCAAGATGAGGGGGAGCAGTACTTC.

CDR3 in DNA: TGTGCCAGCACCGCTTGGGATAAAAACATTCAGTACTTC. The encoded protein is CASTAWDKNIQYF. V usage is TRBV28 and J usage is TRBJ2-4, with no clear D. CDR1 is MDHEN, CDR2 SYDVKM, per germline. This CDR3 has 13 amino acids. Trimming pared 7 bases from V and 4 bases from J, leaving 11 bases between. The full variable domain, with the rest looked up from reference TRBV28 and TRBJ2-4, is DVKVTQSSRYLVKRTGEKVFLECVQDMDHENMFWYRQDPGLGLRLIYFSYDVKMKEKGDIPEGYSVSREKKERFSLILESASTNQTSMYLCASTAWDKNIQYFGAGTRLSVL.

A note on this clonotype: A much larger clone lies one base from this, so it may be a read error. The chain links TRBV29-1 to TRBJ1-2; tentatively, D is TRBD1 (6 bases). The CDR3 covers 12 residues. Germline CDR1 SQVTM, CDR2 ANQGSEA. V lost 4 bases, J lost 4 bases, and 10 bases lay in between. This chain's CDR3 is CSVVGGSYGYTF. In DNA, the CDR3 is TGCAGCGTTGTAGGGGGGAGCTATGGCTACACCTTC.

The chain combines TRBV7-9 with TRBJ1-1; tentative D call: TRBD1 (5 bases). Germline V CDR1 and CDR2: SEHNR, FQNEAQ (reference sequence). V was pared by 0 bases and J by 11 bases, with 13 bases between. The CDR3 consists of 13 residues. CDR3 nucleotide sequence: TGTGCCAGCAGCTTAGCGGAGGGGTTTCGGGCTTTCTTT. Amino acids: CASSLAEGFRAFF.

On this clonotype itself: A much larger clone lies a single base off, so this may be a read error. The chain has TRBV6-5 and TRBJ2-1; D uncertain. The end of the DNA fits TRBJ2-7 better, so the J call may be wrong. Germline CDR1 MNHEY, CDR2 SVGAGI. The CDR3 has 17 amino acids. CDR3 amino acids: CASSYDGPIFSYNEQYF. CDR3 DNA sequence: TGTGCCAGCAGTTACGACGGCCCCATCTTCTCCTACAATGAGCAGTACTTC.

A word on this clonotype: This may be a read error: a much more frequent sequence differs by one nucleotide. This rearrangement joins TRBV18 to TRBJ2-5; 8 bases match TRBD2. The germline CDR1 and CDR2 sequences are KGHSH and LQKENI. This CDR3 spans 16 amino acids. CDR3 nucleotides: TGTGCCGGCTCACCAAAAACTAGCGGAGACCAAGAGACCCAGTACTTC. Translation: CAGSPKTSGDQETQYF.